This is a list of T cell receptor beta chains from one sample in a study of T cells in Graves' hyperthyroidism and ophthalmopathy. TCRdb used MiXCR to reprocess the multiplex PCR reads, holding one entry per CDR3 protein. This sample has about 520,000 distinct CDR3 sequences, with approximately 25% found just once. Sequenced material: blood. The source is a woman aged 25 to 39 with Graves' ophthalmopathy. The CDR3 runs from the conserved cysteine through the conserved F or W. The D gene is left open where the match is weak. Size is omitted from some rows. Given values are once, few, many or a class for expanded clones.

cdr3_aa: CASSSTPGQGDIYGYTF; cdr3_nt: TGTGCCAGCAGTTCAACCCCTGGACAGGGGGATATCTATGGCTACACCTTC; v_call: TRBV28; clone_size: NA; d_call: TRBD1; cdr3_length: 17; j_call: TRBJ1-2
cdr3_aa: CASSLLNAVSGSVTGELFF; cdr3_nt: TGTGCCAGCAGTTTATTGAACGCGGTTAGCGGGAGTGTTACCGGGGAGCTGTTTTTT; v_call: TRBV27; clone_size: NA; d_call: TRBD2; cdr3_length: 19; j_call: TRBJ2-2
cdr3_aa: CASVSGVSSLNTEAFF; cdr3_nt: TGTGCCAGCGTAAGTGGTGTGTCCTCCCTGAACACTGAAGCTTTCTTT; v_call: TRBV6-1; clone_size: NA; d_call: NA; cdr3_length: 16; j_call: TRBJ1-1
cdr3_aa: CAIEDRPNTEAFF; cdr3_nt: TGTGCCATCGAAGACCGACCGAACACTGAAGCTTTCTTT; v_call: TRBV6-2/TRBV6-3; clone_size: NA; d_call: NA; cdr3_length: 13; j_call: TRBJ1-1
cdr3_aa: CASSYDRKGTEAFF; cdr3_nt: TGTGCCAGCAGTTACGACAGGAAGGGCACTGAAGCTTTCTTT; v_call: TRBV6-5; clone_size: many; d_call: NA; cdr3_length: 14; j_call: TRBJ1-1
cdr3_aa: CATTGAKREQYF; cdr3_nt: TGTGCCACCACGGGGGCGAAGCGCGAGCAGTACTTC; v_call: TRBV6-5; clone_size: many; d_call: NA; cdr3_length: 12; j_call: TRBJ2-7
cdr3_aa: CASSLPQGARFHSNQPQHF; cdr3_nt: TGTGCCAGCAGTTTACCCCAGGGGGCGAGATTCCATAGCAATCAGCCCCAGCATTTT; v_call: TRBV12-3/TRBV12-4; clone_size: NA; d_call: TRBD1; cdr3_length: 19; j_call: TRBJ1-5
cdr3_aa: CASSTTGVITEAFF; cdr3_nt: TGTGCCAGCAGCACGACAGGGGTTATCACTGAAGCTTTCTTT; v_call: TRBV7-9; clone_size: NA; d_call: TRBD1; cdr3_length: 14; j_call: TRBJ1-1
cdr3_aa: CAISDPLRRLGSYEQYF; cdr3_nt: TGTGCCATCAGTGACCCGCTTAGGAGGTTAGGGTCCTACGAGCAGTACTTC; v_call: TRBV10-3; clone_size: few; d_call: NA; cdr3_length: 17; j_call: TRBJ2-7
cdr3_aa: CATSDPSWHGYTF; cdr3_nt: TGTGCCACCAGTGATCCCTCGTGGCATGGCTACACCTTC; v_call: TRBV24-1; clone_size: many; d_call: NA; cdr3_length: 13; j_call: TRBJ1-2
cdr3_aa: CASSPWGAGETQYF; cdr3_nt: TGTGCCAGCAGCCCTTGGGGGGCCGGGGAGACCCAGTACTTC; v_call: TRBV7-3; clone_size: many; d_call: NA; cdr3_length: 14; j_call: TRBJ2-5
cdr3_aa: CASSNDPQNIQYF; cdr3_nt: TGTGCCAGCAGCAACGACCCCCAAAACATTCAGTACTTC; v_call: TRBV6-2/TRBV6-3; clone_size: many; d_call: NA; cdr3_length: 13; j_call: TRBJ2-4
cdr3_aa: CATSRAAGGYEQYF; cdr3_nt: TGTGCCACCAGCAGAGCCGCAGGGGGCTACGAGCAGTACTTC; v_call: TRBV15; clone_size: NA; d_call: TRBD1; cdr3_length: 14; j_call: TRBJ2-7
cdr3_aa: CASSGSGTGAHEQYF; cdr3_nt: TGCGCCAGCAGTGGTTCCGGGACAGGGGCCCACGAGCAGTACTTC; v_call: TRBV10-1; clone_size: NA; d_call: TRBD1; cdr3_length: 15; j_call: TRBJ2-7
cdr3_aa: CASSSSENNYEQYF; cdr3_nt: TGTGCCAGCTCAAGTTCCGAGAACAACTACGAGCAGTACTTC; v_call: TRBV18; clone_size: many; d_call: NA; cdr3_length: 14; j_call: TRBJ2-7
cdr3_aa: CASSIASGAREAFF; cdr3_nt: TGTGCCAGCAGTATTGCGTCGGGGGCCCGTGAAGCTTTCTTT; v_call: TRBV12-3/TRBV12-4; clone_size: many; d_call: NA; cdr3_length: 14; j_call: TRBJ1-1
cdr3_aa: CASSLALGYEQYF; cdr3_nt: TGTGCCAGCAGCTTAGCGCTTGGGTACGAGCAGTACTTC; v_call: TRBV7-2; clone_size: NA; d_call: NA; cdr3_length: 13; j_call: TRBJ2-7
cdr3_aa: CSAYLRDRGYEQYF; cdr3_nt: TGCAGTGCTTACCTCCGGGACAGGGGTTACGAGCAGTACTTC; v_call: TRBV20-1; clone_size: many; d_call: TRBD1; cdr3_length: 14; j_call: TRBJ2-7
cdr3_aa: CASSLGPGDNYGYTF; cdr3_nt: TGTGCCAGCAGCTTGGGGCCGGGAGATAACTATGGCTACACCTTC; v_call: TRBV5-4; clone_size: many; d_call: NA; cdr3_length: 15; j_call: TRBJ1-2
cdr3_aa: CASSQTGANVLTF; cdr3_nt: TGCGCCAGCAGCCAAACTGGGGCCAACGTCCTGACTTTC; v_call: TRBV5-1; clone_size: many; d_call: NA; cdr3_length: 13; j_call: TRBJ2-6
cdr3_aa: CASSYSSPTNEQYF; cdr3_nt: TGTGCCAGCAGTTACTCGAGCCCCACTAACGAGCAGTACTTC; v_call: TRBV6-5; clone_size: NA; d_call: NA; cdr3_length: 14; j_call: TRBJ2-7
cdr3_aa: CSASPGRSEAFF; cdr3_nt: TGCAGTGCTAGCCCGGGGAGGTCTGAAGCTTTCTTT; v_call: TRBV20-1; clone_size: many; d_call: NA; cdr3_length: 12; j_call: TRBJ1-1
cdr3_aa: CASSQDLGTPYGYTF; cdr3_nt: TGTGCCAGCAGCCAAGATCTGGGGACACCTTATGGCTACACCTTC; v_call: TRBV3-1; clone_size: many; d_call: NA; cdr3_length: 15; j_call: TRBJ1-2
cdr3_aa: CASSYSKADYGYTF; cdr3_nt: TGTGCCAGCAGTTACTCCAAGGCGGACTATGGCTACACCTTC; v_call: TRBV6-5; clone_size: many; d_call: NA; cdr3_length: 14; j_call: TRBJ1-2
cdr3_aa: CASSQRGVGSGNTIYF; cdr3_nt: TGTGCCAGCAGTCAGAGGGGTGTAGGTTCTGGAAACACCATATATTTT; v_call: TRBV12-3/TRBV12-4; clone_size: NA; d_call: NA; cdr3_length: 16; j_call: TRBJ1-3
cdr3_aa: CSASPWTSGKNIQYF; cdr3_nt: TGCAGTGCTAGCCCCTGGACTAGCGGCAAAAACATTCAGTACTTC; v_call: TRBV20-1; clone_size: few; d_call: TRBD2; cdr3_length: 15; j_call: TRBJ2-4
cdr3_aa: CASSLGRGTDGYTF; cdr3_nt: TGTGCCAGCAGCTTAGGGAGAGGGACGGATGGCTACACCTTC; v_call: TRBV7-9; clone_size: many; d_call: NA; cdr3_length: 14; j_call: TRBJ1-2
cdr3_aa: CASSLEGQGLSNTGELFF; cdr3_nt: TGCGCCAGCAGCTTGGAGGGACAGGGGCTTTCGAACACCGGGGAGCTGTTTTTT; v_call: TRBV5-1; clone_size: once; d_call: TRBD1; cdr3_length: 18; j_call: TRBJ2-2
cdr3_aa: CSARDREQPFTGELFF; cdr3_nt: TGCAGTGCTAGAGACCGGGAACAGCCTTTCACCGGGGAGCTGTTTTTT; v_call: TRBV20-1; clone_size: many; d_call: NA; cdr3_length: 16; j_call: TRBJ2-2
cdr3_aa: CSARDSGGSGELFF; cdr3_nt: TGCAGTGCTCGGGACTCAGGAGGTAGCGGGGAGCTGTTTTTT; v_call: TRBV20-1; clone_size: many; d_call: NA; cdr3_length: 14; j_call: TRBJ2-2
cdr3_aa: CASSGGPSTEAFF; cdr3_nt: TGTGCCAGCAGCGGGGGCCCAAGCACTGAAGCTTTCTTT; v_call: TRBV13; clone_size: NA; d_call: NA; cdr3_length: 13; j_call: TRBJ1-1
cdr3_aa: CASSPPQDPETQYF; cdr3_nt: TGTGCCAGCTCACCCCCGCAGGACCCAGAGACCCAGTACTTC; v_call: TRBV18; clone_size: many; d_call: NA; cdr3_length: 14; j_call: TRBJ2-5
cdr3_aa: CASSKGRISNNQPQHF; cdr3_nt: TGTGCCAGTAGCAAAGGACGGATTAGCAACAATCAGCCCCAGCATTTT; v_call: TRBV19; clone_size: many; d_call: NA; cdr3_length: 16; j_call: TRBJ1-5